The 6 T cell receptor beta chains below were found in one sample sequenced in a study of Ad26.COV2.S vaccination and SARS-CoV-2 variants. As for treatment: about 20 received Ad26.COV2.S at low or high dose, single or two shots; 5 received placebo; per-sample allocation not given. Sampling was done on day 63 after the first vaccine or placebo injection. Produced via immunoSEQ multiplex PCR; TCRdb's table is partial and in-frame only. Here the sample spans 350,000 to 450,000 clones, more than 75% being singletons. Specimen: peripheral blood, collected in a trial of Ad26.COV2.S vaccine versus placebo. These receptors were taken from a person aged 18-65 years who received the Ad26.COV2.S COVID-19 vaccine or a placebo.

This CDR3 is CASSLLTGNTIYF. The CDR3 DNA follows: TGTGCCAGCAGCTTATTGACTGGAAACACCATATATTTT. The rearrangement uses TRBV11-2 and TRBJ1-3; D remains ambiguous. This CDR3 is built from 13 residues. Germline V CDR1 and CDR2: SGHAT, FQNNGV. V lost 2 bases and J 2 bases, leaving 4 bases between the germline ends.

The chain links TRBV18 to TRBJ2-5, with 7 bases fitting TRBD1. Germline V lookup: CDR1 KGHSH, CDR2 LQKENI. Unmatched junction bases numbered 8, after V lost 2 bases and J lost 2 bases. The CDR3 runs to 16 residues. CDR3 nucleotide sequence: TGTGCCAGCTCACCATTTAGAGGGGGCACTCAAGAGACCCAGTACTTC. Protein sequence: CASSPFRGGTQETQYF. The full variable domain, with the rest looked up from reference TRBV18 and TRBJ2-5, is NAGVMQNPRHLVRRRGQEARLRCSPMKGHSHVYWYRQLPEEGLKFMVYLQKENIIDESGMPKERFSAEFPKEGPSILRIQQVVRGDSAAYFCASSPFRGGTQETQYFGPGTRLLVL.

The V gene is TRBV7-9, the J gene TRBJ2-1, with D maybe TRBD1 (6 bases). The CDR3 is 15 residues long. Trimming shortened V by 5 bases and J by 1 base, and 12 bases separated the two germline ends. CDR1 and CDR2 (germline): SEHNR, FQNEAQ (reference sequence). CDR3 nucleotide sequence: TGTGCCAGCAGCGCTAGACAGGCGTCCTACAATGAGCAGTTCTTC. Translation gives CASSARQASYNEQFF.

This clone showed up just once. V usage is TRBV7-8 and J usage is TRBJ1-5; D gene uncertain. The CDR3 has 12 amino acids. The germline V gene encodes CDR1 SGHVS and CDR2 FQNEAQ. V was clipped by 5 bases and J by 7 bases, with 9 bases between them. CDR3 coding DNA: TGTGCCAGCAGCACCAAAGCCCAGCCCCAGCATTTT. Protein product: CASSTKAQPQHF. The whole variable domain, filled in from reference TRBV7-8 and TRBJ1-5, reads GAGVSQSPRYKVAKRGQDVALRCDPISGHVSLFWYQQALGQGPEFLTYFQNEAQLDKSGLPSDRFFAERPEGSVSTLKIQRTQQEDSAVYLCASSTKAQPQHFGDGTRLSIL.

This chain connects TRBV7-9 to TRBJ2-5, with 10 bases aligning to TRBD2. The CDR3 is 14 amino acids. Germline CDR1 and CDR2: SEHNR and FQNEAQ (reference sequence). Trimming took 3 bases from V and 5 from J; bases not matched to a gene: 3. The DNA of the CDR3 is TGTGCCAGCAGCTTCATAGCGGGAGGTGAGACCCAGTACTTC. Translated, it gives CASSFIAGGETQYF.

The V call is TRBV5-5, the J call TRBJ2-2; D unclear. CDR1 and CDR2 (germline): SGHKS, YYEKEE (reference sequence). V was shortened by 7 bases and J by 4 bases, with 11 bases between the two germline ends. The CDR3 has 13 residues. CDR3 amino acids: CASGVSPTGELFF. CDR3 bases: TGTGCCAGCGGGGTGTCTCCCACCGGGGAGCTGTTTTTT. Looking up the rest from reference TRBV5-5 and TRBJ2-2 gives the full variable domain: DAGVTQSPTHLIKTRGQQVTLRCSPISGHKSVSWYQQVLGQGPQFIFQYYEKEERGRGNFPDRFSARQFPNYSSELNVNALLLGDSALYLCASGVSPTGELFFGEGSRLTVL.